The entry below describes one T cell receptor beta chain. Its antigen is unknown. The data are from a study of shared clonotypes between healthy human individuals. General study points: Clonotypes that were shared across a handful of donors made up around 5% of naive CD4 clonotypes.

Germline V gives CDR1 SGHTA, CDR2 FQGTGA. The CDR3 is made up of 18 amino acids. V was shortened by 0 bases and J by 6 bases, with 21 bases between the two germline ends. Some clones are missing from TCRdb's copy, which holds only in-frame ones; the method was immunoSEQ multiplex PCR. The repertoire holds roughly 2 million clones, 95% seen once, with roughly 0.13% in the top ten. The clonotype originates from a man younger than 30 in good health. The V gene is TRBV7-3, the J gene TRBJ2-1; a possible D gene is TRBD2 (6 bases). The sequenced material came from naive CD4+ T cells sorted from blood. Subset meaning: CD45RA+ positively selected. The CDR3 region has the DNA TGTGCCAGCAGCTTAACCCCGGCCGGGACGGGAGCTACCAATGAGCAGTTCTTC. This gives the protein CASSLTPAGTGATNEQFF.